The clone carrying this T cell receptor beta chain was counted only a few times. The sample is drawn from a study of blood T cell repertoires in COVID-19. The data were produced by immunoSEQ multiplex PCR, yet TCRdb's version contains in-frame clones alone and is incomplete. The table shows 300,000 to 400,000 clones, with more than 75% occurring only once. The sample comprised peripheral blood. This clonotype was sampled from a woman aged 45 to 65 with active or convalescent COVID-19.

In DNA, the CDR3 is TGTGCCAGCAGTGAACTACAGGGCCCGTCCGGGAAGCCCCAGCATTTT. Protein sequence: CASSELQGPSGKPQHF. The V gene is TRBV6-1, the J gene TRBJ1-5; weak D call: TRBD1 (6 bases). Trimming pared 2 bases from V and 8 bases from J, leaving 19 bases between. The length of the CDR3 is 16 residues. Germline V gene sequence: CDR1 MNHNS, CDR2 SASEGT.